Included here is one T cell receptor beta chain sequence, with context. Its antigen is not known. This entry is derived from a study of T cell responses to AZD1222 COVID-19 vaccine. Overall study findings and caveats: Spike-specific TCR breadth and depth went up after people got two AZD1222 doses.

Sequencing used immunoSEQ multiplex PCR; TCRdb keeps in-frame clones, though not all of them. This sample has some 180,000 clones, with approximately 92% found just once. This specimen consisted of peripheral blood, obtained on day 0 of AZD1222 vaccination. The receptor comes from an adult in good health.

CDR3 coding DNA: TGTGCCAGCAGTGAACAATCTGCGGGGTTGGGCACTGAAGCTTTCTTT. This encodes CASSEQSAGLGTEAFF. This chain links TRBV6-1 with TRBJ1-1, with no clear D. There are 16 residues in the CDR3. Germline-derived CDR1 and CDR2 are MNHNS and SASEGT. Trimming left V 2 bases short and J 4 bases short, with 17 bases between.